The sequence of this T cell receptor (beta chain) was determined in a study of OX40 agonist ivuxolimab in advanced cancers. Study details: The mean age was around 56 years, ranging from 23 to 79, with around four fifths of participants male. Patients with prior anti-PD-1, anti-PD-L1 or anti-CTLA-4 therapy were eligible; 40% to 45% had some.

Broader study findings: There were, on average, more expanded clones in CD8+ T cells than in CD4+. In the 0.1 to 3.0 mg/kg range, CD4+ and CD8+ blood T cells had expanded clonally by week 6.

CDR3 length equals 11 residues. CDR1 and CDR2 (germline): MDHEN, SYDVKM. Trimming removed 2 bases from V and 8 bases from J, with 6 bases in between. About this clone itself: Antigen: not known.

Here immunoSEQ multiplex PCR was the method, and the copy in TCRdb shows in-frame clones only, minus some. Among more than 20,000 clones listed, about nine tenths were seen once. The chain recombines TRBV28 with TRBJ1-1; TRBD1 might be the D (6 bases). The sample in question was CD4+ or CD8+ T cells sorted from blood, obtained in a trial of the OX40 agonist ivuxolimab. The clonotype originates from an adult with an advanced solid tumor such as melanoma, head and neck, liver or kidney cancer. CDR3 bases: TGTGCCAGCAGTTTAGGGACAGAAGCTTTCTTT. It is translated as CASSLGTEAFF.